This T cell receptor (beta chain) was obtained from a study of technical replicates of blood from several donors (dated by TCRdb to about 2017). Library creation used the immunoSEQ multiplex PCR assay. TCRdb stores this immuneACCESS table with in-frame sequences only. Part of the clones is absent; in the studies checked, under half of the shortfall reflects unresolved V genes, and no reason is known for the rest. This sample is represented by more than 90,000 clones; roughly 95% of them were singletons. The top ten clonotypes cover 0.23% of the sample. The germline V gene sets CDR1 to MNHNS and CDR2 to SASEGT. The CDR3 numbers 11 residues from cysteine through phenylalanine. Only the CDR3 region is kept as DNA, spanning 33 bases read in frame from base 1. V drops 6 bases and J drops 4 bases, leaving 7 bases in between. To note about this clone: It lacks a known antigen. Base quality data are lacking; no much larger clone is found one base away.

The source material was T cells isolated from PBMCs. The rearranged chain carries TRBV6-1 and TRBJ2-7, with the identity of the D gene unclear. The receptor was derived from a human donor in good health. The CDR3 is CASSLEYEQYF. The DNA sequence reads TGTGCCAGCAGCTTAGAGTACGAGCAGTACTTC.